Below are 2 T cell receptor beta chains sequenced from a single sample in a study of breast tumors, draining lymph nodes, adjacent tissues. TCRdb called the multiplex PCR reads again in MiXCR, with one record for every CDR3 protein. The profile shows 200,000 to 300,000 distinct CDR3 sequences, more than 30% of them singletons. Samples came from axillary lymph nodes draining the breast cancer. Material for sequencing was axillary lymph node tissue. The receptors here all came from a female donor with breast cancer. Some clones in this sample may be carry-over from other donors' samples.

This clonotype was observed a handful of times. This rearrangement joins TRBV9 to TRBJ1-1, with a tentative D call TRBD1 (6 bases). The CDR3 is made up of 14 amino acids. Trimming took 4 bases from V and 6 from J, leaving 16 bases between them. Per the germline V gene, CDR1 is SGDLS and CDR2 is YYNGEE. The CDR3 DNA reads as TGTGCCAGCAGCAGACGGACAGCAGTTGCTGAAGCTTTCTTT. Amino acid sequence: CASSRRTAVAEAFF.

This rearrangement joins TRBV2 to TRBJ1-5, with 8 bases aligning to TRBD1. This CDR3 is 12 amino acids long. Germline lookup yields CDR1 SNHLY and CDR2 FYNNEI. V shed 6 bases, J shed 14 bases, and the junction held 9 bases outside the gene matches. The CDR3 DNA reads as TGTGCCAGCAGGGAGGACAGGGCCTACGAGCATTTT. It codes for CASREDRAYEHF.